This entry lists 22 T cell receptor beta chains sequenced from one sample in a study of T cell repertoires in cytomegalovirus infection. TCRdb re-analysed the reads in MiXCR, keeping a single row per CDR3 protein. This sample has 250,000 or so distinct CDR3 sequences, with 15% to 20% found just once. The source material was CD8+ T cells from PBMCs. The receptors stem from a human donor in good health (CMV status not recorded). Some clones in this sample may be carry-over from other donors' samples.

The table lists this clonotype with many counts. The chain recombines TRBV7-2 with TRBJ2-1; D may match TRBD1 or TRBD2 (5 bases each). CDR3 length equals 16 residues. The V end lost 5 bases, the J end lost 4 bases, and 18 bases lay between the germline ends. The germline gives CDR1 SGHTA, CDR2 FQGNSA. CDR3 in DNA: TGTGCCAGCAGCCCACCGGGACCCTACAGATACAATGAGCAGTTCTTC. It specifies CASSPPGPYRYNEQFF.

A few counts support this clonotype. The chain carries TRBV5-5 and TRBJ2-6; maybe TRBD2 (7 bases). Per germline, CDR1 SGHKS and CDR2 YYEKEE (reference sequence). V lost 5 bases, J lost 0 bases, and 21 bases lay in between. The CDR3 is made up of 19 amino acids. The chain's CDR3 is CASRPGGPGESSGANVLTF. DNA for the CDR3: TGTGCCAGCAGACCGGGGGGACCAGGGGAATCCTCTGGGGCCAACGTCCTGACTTTC.

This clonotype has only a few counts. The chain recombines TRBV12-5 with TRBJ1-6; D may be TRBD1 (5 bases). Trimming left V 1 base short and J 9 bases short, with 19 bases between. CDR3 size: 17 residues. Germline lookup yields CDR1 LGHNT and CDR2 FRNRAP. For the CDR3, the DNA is TGTGCTAGTGGTTTGGGGCAAGGGGCATTCCTTGGTTCACCCCTCCACTTT. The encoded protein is CASGLGQGAFLGSPLHF.

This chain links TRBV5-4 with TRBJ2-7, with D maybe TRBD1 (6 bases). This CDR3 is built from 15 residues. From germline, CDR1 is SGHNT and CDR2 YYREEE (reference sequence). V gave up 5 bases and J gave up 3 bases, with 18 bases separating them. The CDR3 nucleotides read TGTGCCAGCAGTTTTTTGGGGGCTCCCCTCTACGAGCAGTACTTC. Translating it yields CASSFLGAPLYEQYF.

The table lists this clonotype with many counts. CDR3 sequence: CASSSTVGGTQETQYF. CDR3 bases: TGTGCCAGCAGCTCAACGGTGGGTGGCACTCAAGAGACCCAGTACTTC. The V gene is TRBV7-8, the J gene TRBJ2-5, with no clear D. The germline V and J ends were trimmed by 4 bases and 2 bases, with 17 bases remaining between them. Germline V gives CDR1 SGHVS, CDR2 FQNEAQ. The CDR3 is 16 amino acids.

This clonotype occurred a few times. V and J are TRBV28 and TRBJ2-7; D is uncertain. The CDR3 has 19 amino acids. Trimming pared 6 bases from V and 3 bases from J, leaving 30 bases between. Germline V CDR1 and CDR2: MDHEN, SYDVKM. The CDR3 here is CASRPLYGDWGPEVYEQYF. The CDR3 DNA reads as TGTGCCAGCAGACCTCTATATGGGGATTGGGGTCCAGAGGTCTACGAGCAGTACTTC.

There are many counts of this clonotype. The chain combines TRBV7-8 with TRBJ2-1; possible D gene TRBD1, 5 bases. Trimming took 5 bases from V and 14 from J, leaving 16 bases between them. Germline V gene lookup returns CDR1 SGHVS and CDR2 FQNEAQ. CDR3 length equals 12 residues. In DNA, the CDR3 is TGTGCCAGCAGCGATCGAGAACAGGTGAAGTTCTTC. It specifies CASSDREQVKFF.

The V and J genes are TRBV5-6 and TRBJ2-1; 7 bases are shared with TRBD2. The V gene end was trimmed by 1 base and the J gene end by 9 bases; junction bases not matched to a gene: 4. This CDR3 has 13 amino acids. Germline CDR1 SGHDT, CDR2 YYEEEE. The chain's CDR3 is CASSLTTSLEQFF. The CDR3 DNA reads TGTGCCAGCAGCTTGACGACTAGCCTTGAGCAGTTCTTC.

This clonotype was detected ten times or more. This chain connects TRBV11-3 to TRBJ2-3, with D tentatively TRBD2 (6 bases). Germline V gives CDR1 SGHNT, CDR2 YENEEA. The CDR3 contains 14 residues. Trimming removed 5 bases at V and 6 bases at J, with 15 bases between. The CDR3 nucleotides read TGTGCCAGCAGCCGTGTGGGAGGTGCGGATACGCAGTATTTT. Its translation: CASSRVGGADTQYF.

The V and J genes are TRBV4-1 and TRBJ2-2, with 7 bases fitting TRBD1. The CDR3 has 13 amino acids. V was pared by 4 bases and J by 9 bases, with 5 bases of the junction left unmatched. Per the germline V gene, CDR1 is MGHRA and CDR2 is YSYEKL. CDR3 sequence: CASSLNRGRELFF. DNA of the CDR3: TGCGCCAGCAGCCTAAACAGGGGCAGGGAGCTGTTTTTT.

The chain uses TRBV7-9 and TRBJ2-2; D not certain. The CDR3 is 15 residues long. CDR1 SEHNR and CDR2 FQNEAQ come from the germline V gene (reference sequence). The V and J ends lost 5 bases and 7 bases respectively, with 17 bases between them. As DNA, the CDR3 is TGTGCCAGCAGCATAGAATTCCCCAACGGCGGGGAGCTGTTTTTT. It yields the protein CASSIEFPNGGELFF.

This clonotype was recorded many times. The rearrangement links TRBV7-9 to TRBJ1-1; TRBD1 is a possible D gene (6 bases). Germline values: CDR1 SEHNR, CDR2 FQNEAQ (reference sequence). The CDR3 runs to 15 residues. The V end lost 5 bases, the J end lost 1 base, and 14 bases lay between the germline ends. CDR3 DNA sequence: TGTGCCAGCAGCCATCAAGGACAGCCGAACACTGAAGCTTTCTTT. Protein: CASSHQGQPNTEAFF. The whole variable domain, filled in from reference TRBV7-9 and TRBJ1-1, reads DTGVSQNPRHKITKRGQNVTFRCDPISEHNRLYWYRQTLGQGPEFLTYFQNEAQLEKSRLLSDRFSAERPKGSFSTLEIQRTEQGDSAMYLCASSHQGQPNTEAFFGQGTRLTVV.

The CDR3 protein is CASSMGTVAGETQYF. Here the CDR3 DNA reads TGTGCCAGCAGCATGGGGACGGTCGCAGGAGAGACCCAGTACTTC. The genes are TRBV6-5 and TRBJ2-5; D might be TRBD1 or TRBD2, each matching 5 bases. Germline CDR1 is MNHEY and CDR2 is SVGAGI. This CDR3 has 15 amino acids. The V end lost 6 bases, the J end lost 4 bases, and 18 bases lay between the germline ends.

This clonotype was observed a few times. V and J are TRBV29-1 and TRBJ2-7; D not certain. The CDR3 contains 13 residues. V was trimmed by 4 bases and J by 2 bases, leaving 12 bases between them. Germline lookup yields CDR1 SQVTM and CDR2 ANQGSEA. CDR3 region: CSVGAGITYEQYF. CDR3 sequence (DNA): TGCAGCGTTGGGGCAGGCATAACCTACGAGCAGTACTTC.

The CDR3 DNA follows: TGTGCCAGCAGTTACTTGGCCAGTACCGGGGAGCTGTTTTTT. This gives the protein CASSYLASTGELFF. The rearrangement links TRBV6-2 or TRBV6-3 to TRBJ2-2; D not resolved. Per germline, CDR1 MNHEY and CDR2 SVGEGT. V lost 1 base, J lost 5 bases, and 8 bases lay in between. The CDR3 sequence is 14 residues long.

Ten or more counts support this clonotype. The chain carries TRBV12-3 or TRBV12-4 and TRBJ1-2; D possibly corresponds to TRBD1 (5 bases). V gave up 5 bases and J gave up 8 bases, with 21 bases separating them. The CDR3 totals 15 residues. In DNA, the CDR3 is TGTGCCAGCAGTCCCGGGGGGGAATTCCTCGTCGGCTACACCTTC. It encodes CASSPGGEFLVGYTF.

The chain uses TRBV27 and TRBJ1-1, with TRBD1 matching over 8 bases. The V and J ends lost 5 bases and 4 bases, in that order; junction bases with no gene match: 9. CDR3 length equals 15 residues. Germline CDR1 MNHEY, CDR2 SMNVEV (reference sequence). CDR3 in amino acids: CASSPSDRVGTEAFF. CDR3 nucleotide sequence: TGTGCCAGCAGTCCCTCGGACAGGGTGGGCACTGAAGCTTTCTTT.

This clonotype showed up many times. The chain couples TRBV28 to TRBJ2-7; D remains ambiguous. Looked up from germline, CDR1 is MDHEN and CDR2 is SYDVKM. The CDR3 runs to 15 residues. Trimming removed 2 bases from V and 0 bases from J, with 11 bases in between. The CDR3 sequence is CASSLVSFPSYEQYF. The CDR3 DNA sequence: TGTGCCAGCAGTTTAGTTTCCTTTCCCTCCTACGAGCAGTACTTC.

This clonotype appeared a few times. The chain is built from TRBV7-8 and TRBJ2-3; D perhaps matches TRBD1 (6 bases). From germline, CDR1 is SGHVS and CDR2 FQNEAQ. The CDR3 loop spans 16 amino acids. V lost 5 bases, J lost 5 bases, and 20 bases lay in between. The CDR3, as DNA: TGTGCCAGCAGCCTAACTAGGGGGATTCGAGGAGATACGCAGTATTTT. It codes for CASSLTRGIRGDTQYF. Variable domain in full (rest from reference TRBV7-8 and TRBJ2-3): GAGVSQSPRYKVAKRGQDVALRCDPISGHVSLFWYQQALGQGPEFLTYFQNEAQLDKSGLPSDRFFAERPEGSVSTLKIQRTQQEDSAVYLCASSLTRGIRGDTQYFGPGTRLTVL.

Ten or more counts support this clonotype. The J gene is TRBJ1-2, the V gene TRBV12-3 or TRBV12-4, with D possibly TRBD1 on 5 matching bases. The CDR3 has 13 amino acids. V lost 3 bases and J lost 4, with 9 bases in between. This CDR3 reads CASSFGTGYGYTF. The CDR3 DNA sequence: TGTGCCAGCAGTTTTGGGACCGGCTATGGCTACACCTTC.

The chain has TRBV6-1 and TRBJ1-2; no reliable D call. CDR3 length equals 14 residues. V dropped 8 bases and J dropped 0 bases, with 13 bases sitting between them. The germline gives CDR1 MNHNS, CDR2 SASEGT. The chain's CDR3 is CASLDEQTNYGYTF. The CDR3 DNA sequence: TGTGCCAGCCTAGATGAGCAAACTAACTATGGCTACACCTTC.

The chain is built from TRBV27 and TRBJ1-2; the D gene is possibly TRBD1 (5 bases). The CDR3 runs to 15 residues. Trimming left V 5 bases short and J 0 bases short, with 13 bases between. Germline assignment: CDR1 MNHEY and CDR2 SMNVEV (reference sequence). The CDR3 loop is CASSPGGAANYGYTF. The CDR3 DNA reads TGTGCCAGCAGTCCTGGCGGGGCCGCTAACTATGGCTACACCTTC.